The entry below gives a single T cell receptor (beta chain) sequence along with its context. The antigen remains unidentified. This CDR3 has 15 amino acids. V was clipped by 0 bases and J by 5 bases, with 13 bases between them. Germline CDR1 is WNHNN and CDR2 is SYGVQD (reference sequence). The data originate from a study of beta chain features in type 1 diabetes. A single heparinised draw of roughly 120 mL on average was taken per donor. TCRB transcripts that were expressed got sequenced, as all of the isolated RNA had been reverse transcribed. Assay: immunoSEQ multiplex PCR; the TCRdb copy retains only in-frame clones and omits some. This sample has about 150,000 clones, with about 13% found just once. General study findings and limits: A closer apparent resemblance between naive, central memory and Treg TCRB repertoires was seen in patients than in healthy donors. The question of HLA type influencing TCRB rearrangement was one that remained unresolved here. Type 1 diabetes patients showed a moderate but significant shortening of TCRB CDR3s in all four CD4+ subsets.

V is TRBV10-1 and J is TRBJ1-1; no clear D gene. The sequence derives from a man younger than 35 with type 1 diabetes. The specimen sequenced was central memory CD4+ T cells from blood. CDR3 DNA sequence: TGCGCCAGCAGTGAGTCGATCCGATCGGGGACTGAAGCTTTCTTT. It encodes CASSESIRSGTEAFF.